This T cell receptor (beta chain) was obtained from a study of T cells in Graves' hyperthyroidism and ophthalmopathy. The study, taken as a whole, reports: Blood also carried most thyroid clonotypes expanded above 0.001.

Not enrolled were patients with uncontrolled infection, other autoimmune disease, pregnancy or lactation. In germline, CDR1 is SGHVS, CDR2 FQNEAQ. The CDR3 sequence is 15 residues long. The V and J ends lost 2 bases and 3 bases, in that order; junction bases with no gene match: 3. Using RNA transcripts as the source, TCR beta CDR3 regions were amplified. The HTBI set primed first-round TCR CDR3 RT-PCR. TCRdb re-derived calls from the multiplex PCR reads in MiXCR, one entry per CDR3 protein. The sample has 370,000 or so distinct CDR3 sequences, approximately 14% seen once; the top ten hold 25% to 35%. This clonotype was counted at least ten times. Its cognate antigen is unknown.

The source of this sequence is a woman between 18 and 30 years old with Graves' hyperthyroidism that later progressed to Graves' ophthalmopathy. The V and J genes are TRBV7-8 and TRBJ2-1, with 8 bases that match TRBD2. Sequenced sample: blood. The CDR3 nucleotides read TGTGCCAGCAGCTTAATGGCGGGAGGCTACAATGAGCAGTTCTTC. Encoded protein: CASSLMAGGYNEQFF.